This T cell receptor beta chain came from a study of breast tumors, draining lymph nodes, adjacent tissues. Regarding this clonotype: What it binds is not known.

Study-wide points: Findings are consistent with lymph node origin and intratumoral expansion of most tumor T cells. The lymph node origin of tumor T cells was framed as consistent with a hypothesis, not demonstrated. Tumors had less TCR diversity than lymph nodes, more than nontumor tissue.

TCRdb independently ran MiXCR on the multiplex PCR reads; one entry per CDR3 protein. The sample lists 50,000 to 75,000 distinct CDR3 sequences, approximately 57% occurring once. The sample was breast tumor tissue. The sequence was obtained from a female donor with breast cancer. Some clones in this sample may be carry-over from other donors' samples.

The CDR3 loop is CASSFGIGASPYEQYF. The CDR3, as DNA: TGTGCCAGCAGTTTCGGAATAGGGGCTAGTCCGTACGAGCAGTACTTC. The chain combines TRBV28 with TRBJ2-7, with D possibly TRBD1 on 5 matching bases. The ends were cut back, 3 bases at V and 4 bases at J, with 19 bases in the middle. This CDR3 has 16 residues. The germline V gene has CDR1 MDHEN and CDR2 SYDVKM.